The entry that follows covers one T cell receptor beta chain sequence. The data derive from a study of TIL therapy for anti-PD-1-resistant metastatic lung cancer. About the research overall: Tumors carried a median 1.5 non-synonymous mutations per megabase.

The time point denotes: pre-treatment sample, taken before nivolumab and TIL therapy. Most excised metastases sampled were pleural nodules or supraclavicular lymph nodes. V lost 2 bases and J lost 4, with 10 bases in between. The germline V gene has CDR1 MNHEY and CDR2 SVGAGI. The CDR3 covers 14 residues. The libraries were made with immunoSEQ v3. Assay used: immunoSEQ multiplex PCR; TCRdb lists only in-frame clones, some missing. The table records some 90,000 clones, just over 65% of them present only once. V and J are TRBV6-5 and TRBJ2-3; D remains ambiguous. Sample: tumor tissue, taken at baseline. This receptor was identified in a person aged 25-80 years with non-small cell lung cancer. The CDR3 loop reads CASSYRVDADTQYF. The CDR3 DNA follows: TGTGCCAGCAGTTACCGGGTAGACGCAGATACGCAGTATTTT.